The TCR beta chain under discussion was sequenced for a study of cytomegalovirus exposure and HLA in healthy donors. Trimming removed 4 bases from V and 5 bases from J; junction bases left unmatched: 7. The CDR3 runs to 15 residues. Germline CDR1 and CDR2: SGHNT and YYREEE (reference sequence). On this clone: Its antigen remains unknown.

The primer mix had 60 Vbeta and 13 Jbeta primers. Some clones are missing from TCRdb's copy, which holds only in-frame ones; the method was immunoSEQ multiplex PCR. The table records about 120,000 clones, 77% of them present only once. Study-wide results and limits: The authors reported that TCR beta sequences could predict HLA-A and HLA-B alleles. These predictions were accurate for most subjects in the first cohort.

The clonotype originates from a man aged 35 to 55 in good health and CMV-seropositive. Specimen: PBMCs. The rearrangement links TRBV5-4 to TRBJ2-3; 10 bases align to TRBD2. The CDR3 nucleotides read TGTGCCAGCAGCGCCCCGGGACTAGCGAGAGATACGCAGTATTTT. Amino acids: CASSAPGLARDTQYF.